The 8 T cell receptor beta chains listed next were all sequenced from one sample in a study of human T cells and chemical hapten exposure. Extraction of total RNA was performed on unfractionated whole blood. What the library attached to individual cDNA molecules were unique molecular identifiers. TCRdb passed the reads through MiXCR, listing each CDR3 protein once. The sample records fewer than 4,000 distinct CDR3 sequences, about half being singletons. Sequenced material: whole blood. Receptors originate from a human donor who had alopecia or was a healthy volunteer (not recorded which). Some clones in this sample may be carry-over from other donors' samples. This table probably holds off-target reads from a library built for another chain.

CDR3 amino acids: CASSPTGYNEQFF. CDR3 sequence (DNA): TGTGCCAGCAGTCCCACCGGGTACAATGAGCAGTTCTTC. This rearrangement joins TRBV28 to TRBJ2-1; D gene ambiguous. The germline CDR1 and CDR2 sequences are MDHEN and SYDVKM. Trimming pared 5 bases from V and 4 bases from J, leaving 9 bases between. There are 13 residues in the CDR3. The full variable domain, in which reference TRBV28 and TRBJ2-1 provide the parts outside the CDR3, is DVKVTQSSRYLVKRTGEKVFLECVQDMDHENMFWYRQDPGLGLRLIYFSYDVKMKEKGDIPEGYSVSREKKERFSLILESASTNQTSMYLCASSPTGYNEQFFGPGTRLTVL.

In this sample, this clonotype turned up a few times. This chain uses TRBV18 with TRBJ2-4, with D possibly TRBD1 on 5 matching bases. The germline gives CDR1 KGHSH, CDR2 LQKENI. The CDR3 sequence is 16 residues long. V was shortened by 3 bases and J by 5 bases, with 17 bases between the two germline ends. CDR3 protein: CASSPGFGAMENIQYF. The DNA of the CDR3 is TGTGCCAGCTCACCGGGATTTGGGGCTATGGAAAACATTCAGTACTTC.

V usage is TRBV24-1 and J usage is TRBJ2-7; D remains unclear. CDR1 and CDR2 (germline): KGHDR, SFDVKD. CDR3 length: 13 residues. V lost 4 bases, J lost 2 bases, and 8 bases lay in between. This CDR3 is CATSDALAYEQYF. The CDR3, as DNA: TGTGCCACCAGTGACGCTTTAGCCTACGAGCAGTACTTC.

This chain connects TRBV10-3 to TRBJ2-7; a weak D match, TRBD1 (6 bases). The length of the CDR3 is 14 residues. V lost 10 bases and J 2 bases, leaving 18 bases between the germline ends. CDR1 and CDR2 (germline): ENHRY, SYGVKD. The CDR3 bases are TGTGCCACCCGGGACATCCAGGGCCCCTACGAGCAGTACTTC. Amino acid sequence: CATRDIQGPYEQYF.

This clonotype was found once. The chain has TRBV29-1 and TRBJ2-1; 7 nucleotides align to TRBD2. This CDR3 spans 15 amino acids. After removal of 4 bases from V and 0 bases from J, the junction contained 6 bases not matched to a gene. CDR1 and CDR2 (germline): SQVTM, ANQGSEA. In nucleotides, the CDR3 is TGCAGCGTTGGTCCTAGCGGTCGCTCCTACAATGAGCAGTTCTTC. Its protein product is CSVGPSGRSYNEQFF.

This clonotype was counted only a few times. The chain carries TRBV6-1 and TRBJ2-5; 9 bases align to TRBD1. The junction had 12 bases not matched to a gene; V was cut back by 6 bases and J by 4 bases. This CDR3 comprises 16 residues. Germline assignment: CDR1 MNHNS and CDR2 SASEGT. CDR3 loop: CASRDKPGQGIETQYF. CDR3 sequence (DNA): TGTGCCAGCAGGGACAAACCGGGACAGGGTATAGAGACCCAGTACTTC.

The V and J genes are TRBV2 and TRBJ2-7; the D gene is possibly TRBD2 (7 bases). Germline CDR1 and CDR2: SNHLY and FYNNEI. Trimming left V 1 base short and J 2 bases short, with 15 bases between. CDR3 length equals 16 residues. CDR3 residues: CASSEVGGRAAYEQYF. Here the CDR3 DNA reads TGTGCCAGCAGTGAAGTCGGGGGGCGGGCAGCCTACGAGCAGTACTTC.

In its sample, this clonotype was seen a few times. This sequence joins TRBV4-3 and TRBJ2-5, with 11 bases aligning to TRBD2. J was trimmed by 3 bases and V by 4 bases; bases with no gene match: 7. The CDR3 is 16 amino acids. Per the germline V gene, CDR1 is LGHNA and CDR2 is YSLEER. The CDR3 bases are TGCGCCAGCAGCCGCAGACTAGCGGGGCCCGAAGAGACCCAGTACTTC. Encoded protein: CASSRRLAGPEETQYF.